The text below deals with one T cell receptor (beta chain). Its cognate antigen is unknown. One end of the junction fails to match germline, which may point to a read error. This specimen belongs to a study of T cells in localized non-small cell lung cancer. Study-level findings and limits: Measurement of T cell clonality placed uninvolved adjacent lung highest, above the level in tumor. Turning up in adjacent lung were a median roughly 60 of the top 100 tumor clones. Elevated circulating T cell density in blood was associated with longer overall survival. Heterogeneity remains possible, as sequencing covered one tumor region only.

Clones were read by immunoSEQ multiplex PCR, and TCRdb kept only the in-frame ones, dropping some. The sample carries more than 70,000 clones, 84% recorded once. The CDR3 length is 13 residues. CDR1 is SGHRS, CDR2 YFSETQ, per germline. The chain carries TRBV5-1 and TRBJ2-3; 7 bases are shared with TRBD2. The sample in question was peripheral blood, obtained before any cancer treatment. The sequence derives from a man between 40 and 75 years old with stage I lung adenocarcinoma. The CDR3 bases are TGCGCCAGCAGCTTGAGCGGGCCTAATCTAGCGGATTTT. Encoded protein: CASSLSGPNLADF.